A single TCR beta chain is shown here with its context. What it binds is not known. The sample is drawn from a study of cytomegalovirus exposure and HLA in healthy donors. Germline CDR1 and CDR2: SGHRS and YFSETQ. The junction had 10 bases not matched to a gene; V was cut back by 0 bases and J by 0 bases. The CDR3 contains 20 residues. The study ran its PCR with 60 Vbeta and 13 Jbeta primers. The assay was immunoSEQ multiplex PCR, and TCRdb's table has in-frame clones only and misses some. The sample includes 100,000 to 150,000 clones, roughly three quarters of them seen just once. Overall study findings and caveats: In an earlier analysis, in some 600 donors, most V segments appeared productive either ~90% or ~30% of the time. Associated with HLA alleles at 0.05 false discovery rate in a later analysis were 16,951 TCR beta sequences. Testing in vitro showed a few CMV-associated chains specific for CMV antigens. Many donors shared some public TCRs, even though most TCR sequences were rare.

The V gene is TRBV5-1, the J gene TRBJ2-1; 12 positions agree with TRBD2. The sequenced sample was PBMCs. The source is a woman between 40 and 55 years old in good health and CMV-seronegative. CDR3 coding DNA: TGCGCCAGCAGCTTGGAGGCTAGCGGGAGGGCCCTCGACTCCTACAATGAGCAGTTCTTC. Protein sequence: CASSLEASGRALDSYNEQFF.